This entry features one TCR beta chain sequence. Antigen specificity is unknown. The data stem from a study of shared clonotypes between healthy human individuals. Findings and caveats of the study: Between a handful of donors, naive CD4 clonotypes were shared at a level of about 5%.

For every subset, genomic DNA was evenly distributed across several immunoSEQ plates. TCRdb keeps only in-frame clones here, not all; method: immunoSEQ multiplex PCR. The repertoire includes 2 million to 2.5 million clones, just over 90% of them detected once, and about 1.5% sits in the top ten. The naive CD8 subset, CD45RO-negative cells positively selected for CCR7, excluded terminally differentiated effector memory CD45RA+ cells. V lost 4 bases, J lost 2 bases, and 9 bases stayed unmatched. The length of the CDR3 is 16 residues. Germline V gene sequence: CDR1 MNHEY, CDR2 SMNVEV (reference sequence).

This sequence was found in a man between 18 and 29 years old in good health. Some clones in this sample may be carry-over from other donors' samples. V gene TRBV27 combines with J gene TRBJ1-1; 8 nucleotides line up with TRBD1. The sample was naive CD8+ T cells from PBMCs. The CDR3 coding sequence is TGTGCCAGCAGTTCACCGGCGACAGGGGTTAACACTGAAGCTTTCTTT. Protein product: CASSSPATGVNTEAFF.